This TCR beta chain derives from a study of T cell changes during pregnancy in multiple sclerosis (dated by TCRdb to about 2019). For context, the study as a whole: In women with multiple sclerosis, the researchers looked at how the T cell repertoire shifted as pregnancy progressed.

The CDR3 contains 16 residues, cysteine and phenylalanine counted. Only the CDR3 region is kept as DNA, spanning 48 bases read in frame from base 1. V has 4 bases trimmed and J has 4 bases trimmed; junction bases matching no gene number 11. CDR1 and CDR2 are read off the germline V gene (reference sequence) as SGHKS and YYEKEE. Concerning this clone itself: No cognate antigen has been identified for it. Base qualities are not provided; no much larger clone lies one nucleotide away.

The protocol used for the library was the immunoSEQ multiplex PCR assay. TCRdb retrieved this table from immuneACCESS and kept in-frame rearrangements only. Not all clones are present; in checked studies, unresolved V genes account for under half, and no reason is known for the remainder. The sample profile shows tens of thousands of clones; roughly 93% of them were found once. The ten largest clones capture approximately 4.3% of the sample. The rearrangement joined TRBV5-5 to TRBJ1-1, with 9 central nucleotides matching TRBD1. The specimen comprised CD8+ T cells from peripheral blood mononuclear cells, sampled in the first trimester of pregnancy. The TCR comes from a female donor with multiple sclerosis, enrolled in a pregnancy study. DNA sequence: TGTGCCAGCAGCCTGCGTCCCGGGACAGGGTCCACTGAAGCTTTCTTT. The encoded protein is CASSLRPGTGSTEAFF.